This T cell receptor (beta chain) was identified during a study of cytomegalovirus exposure and HLA in healthy donors. A remark on this clone: Antigen specificity is unknown.

V shed 1 base and J shed 4 bases, with 13 bases lying between them. The germline V gene has CDR1 MGHRA and CDR2 YSYEKL. The CDR3 covers 15 residues. Study-level findings and limits: 87-base-pair reads could not separate some V segments, including TRBV6-2 and TRBV6-3.

With 60 Vbeta and 13 Jbeta primers, the PCR was carried out. Here immunoSEQ multiplex PCR was the method, and the copy in TCRdb shows in-frame clones only, minus some. The data show 100,000 to 150,000 clones, 60% to 80% seen once. The rearrangement links TRBV4-1 to TRBJ1-2, with TRBD1 as a possible D gene (5 bases). This sequence was found in a woman aged 55-70 years in good health and CMV-seropositive. Sample: PBMCs. CDR3 amino acids: CASSQVPQGTYGYTF. The DNA for the CDR3 is TGCGCCAGCAGCCAAGTACCCCAGGGTACCTATGGCTACACCTTC.